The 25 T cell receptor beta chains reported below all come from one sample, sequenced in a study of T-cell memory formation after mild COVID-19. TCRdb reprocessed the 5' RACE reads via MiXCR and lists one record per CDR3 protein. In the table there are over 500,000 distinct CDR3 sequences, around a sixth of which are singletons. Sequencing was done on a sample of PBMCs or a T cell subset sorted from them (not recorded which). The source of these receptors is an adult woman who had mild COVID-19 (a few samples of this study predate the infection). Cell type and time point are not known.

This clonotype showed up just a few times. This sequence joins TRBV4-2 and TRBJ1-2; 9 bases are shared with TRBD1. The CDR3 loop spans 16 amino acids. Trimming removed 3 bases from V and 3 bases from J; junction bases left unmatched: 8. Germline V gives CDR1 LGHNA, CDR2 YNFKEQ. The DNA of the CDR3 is TGTGCCAGCAGCCAGGACAGGGGCCTTCAAGACTATGGCTACACCTTC. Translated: CASSQDRGLQDYGYTF.

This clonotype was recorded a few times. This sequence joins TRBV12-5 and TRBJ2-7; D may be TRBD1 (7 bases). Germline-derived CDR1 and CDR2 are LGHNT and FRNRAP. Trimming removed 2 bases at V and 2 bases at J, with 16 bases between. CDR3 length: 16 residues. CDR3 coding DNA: TGTGCTAGTGGTTTGACCCCAGGGGGGTCCACCTACGAGCAGTACTTC. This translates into CASGLTPGGSTYEQYF. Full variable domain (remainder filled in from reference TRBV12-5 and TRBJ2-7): DARVTQTPRHKVTEMGQEVTMRCQPILGHNTVFWYRQTMMQGLELLAYFRNRAPLDDSGMPKDRFSAEMPDATLATLKIQPSEPRDSAVYFCASGLTPGGSTYEQYFGPGTRLTVT.

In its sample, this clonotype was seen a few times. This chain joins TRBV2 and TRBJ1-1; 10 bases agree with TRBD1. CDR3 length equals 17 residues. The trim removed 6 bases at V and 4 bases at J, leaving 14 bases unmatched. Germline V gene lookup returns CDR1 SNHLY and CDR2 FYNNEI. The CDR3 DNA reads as TGTGCCAGCAGATATGATCGGGACAGGGGAGCGGGCACTGAAGCTTTCTTT. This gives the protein CASRYDRDRGAGTEAFF.

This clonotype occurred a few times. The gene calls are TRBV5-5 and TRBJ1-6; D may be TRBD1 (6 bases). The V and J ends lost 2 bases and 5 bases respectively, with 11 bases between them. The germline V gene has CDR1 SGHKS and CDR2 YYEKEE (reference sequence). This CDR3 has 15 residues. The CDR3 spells CASSLQGSDNSPLHF. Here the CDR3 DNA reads TGTGCCAGCAGCTTACAGGGTTCCGATAATTCACCCCTCCACTTT.

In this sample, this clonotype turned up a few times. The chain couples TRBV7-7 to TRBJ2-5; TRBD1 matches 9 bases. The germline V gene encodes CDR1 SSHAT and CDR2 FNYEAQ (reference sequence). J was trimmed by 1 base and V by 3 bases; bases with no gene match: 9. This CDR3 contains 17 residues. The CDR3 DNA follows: TGTGCCAGCAGCTTTTCGGACAGGGGATATTCCCAAGAGACCCAGTACTTC. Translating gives CASSFSDRGYSQETQYF.

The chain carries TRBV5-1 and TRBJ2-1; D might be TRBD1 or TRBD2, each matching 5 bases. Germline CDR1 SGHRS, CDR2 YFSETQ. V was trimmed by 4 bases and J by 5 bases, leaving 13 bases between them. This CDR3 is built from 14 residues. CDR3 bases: TGCGCCAGCAGCCCGGGACGGACCCACAATGAGCAGTTCTTC. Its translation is CASSPGRTHNEQFF.

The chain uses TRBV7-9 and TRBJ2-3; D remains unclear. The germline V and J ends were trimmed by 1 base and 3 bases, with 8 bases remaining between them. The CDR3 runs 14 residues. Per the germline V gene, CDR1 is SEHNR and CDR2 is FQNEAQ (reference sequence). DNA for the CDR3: TGTGCCAGCAGCTTAGGCTGGGGAACAGATACGCAGTATTTT. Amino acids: CASSLGWGTDTQYF. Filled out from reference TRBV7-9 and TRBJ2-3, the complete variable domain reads DTGVSQNPRHKITKRGQNVTFRCDPISEHNRLYWYRQTLGQGPEFLTYFQNEAQLEKSRLLSDRFSAERPKGSFSTLEIQRTEQGDSAMYLCASSLGWGTDTQYFGPGTRLTVL.

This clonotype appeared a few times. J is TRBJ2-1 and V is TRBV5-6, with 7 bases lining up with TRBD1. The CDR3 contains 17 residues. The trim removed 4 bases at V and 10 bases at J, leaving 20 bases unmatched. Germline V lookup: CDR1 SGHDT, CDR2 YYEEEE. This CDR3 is CASSPGVDRRRRREQFF. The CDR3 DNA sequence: TGTGCCAGCAGCCCTGGAGTGGACAGGAGGAGAAGGAGGGAGCAGTTCTTC.

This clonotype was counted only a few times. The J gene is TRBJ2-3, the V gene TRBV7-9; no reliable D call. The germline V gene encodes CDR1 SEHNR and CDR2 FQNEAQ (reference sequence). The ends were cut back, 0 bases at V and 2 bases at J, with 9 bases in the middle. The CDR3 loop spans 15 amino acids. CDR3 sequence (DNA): TGTGCCAGCAGCTTAGCGAGCGCTCACACAGATACGCAGTATTTT. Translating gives CASSLASAHTDTQYF.

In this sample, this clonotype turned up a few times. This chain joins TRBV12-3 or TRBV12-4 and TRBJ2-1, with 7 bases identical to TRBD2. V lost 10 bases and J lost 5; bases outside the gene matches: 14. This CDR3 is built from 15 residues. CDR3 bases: TGTGCCACCCTTAAAGCGGGGACCGGGAACAATGAGCAGTTCTTC. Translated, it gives CATLKAGTGNNEQFF.

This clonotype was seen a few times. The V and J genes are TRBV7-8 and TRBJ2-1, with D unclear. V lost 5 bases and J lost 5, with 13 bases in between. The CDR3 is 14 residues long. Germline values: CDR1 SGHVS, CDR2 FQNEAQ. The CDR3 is CASSLKWTNNEQFF. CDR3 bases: TGTGCCAGCAGCCTAAAATGGACCAACAATGAGCAGTTCTTC.

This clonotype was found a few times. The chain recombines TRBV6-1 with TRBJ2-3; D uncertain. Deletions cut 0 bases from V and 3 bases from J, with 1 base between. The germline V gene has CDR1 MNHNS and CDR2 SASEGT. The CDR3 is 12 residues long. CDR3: CASSEATDTQYF. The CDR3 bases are TGTGCCAGCAGTGAAGCAACAGATACGCAGTATTTT.

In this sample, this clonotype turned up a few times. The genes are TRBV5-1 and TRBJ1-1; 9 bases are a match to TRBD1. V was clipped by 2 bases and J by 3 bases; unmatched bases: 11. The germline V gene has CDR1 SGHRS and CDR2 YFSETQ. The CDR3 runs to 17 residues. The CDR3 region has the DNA TGCGCCAGCAGCTTTCGTTACATACAGGGGGCTGACACTGAAGCTTTCTTT. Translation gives CASSFRYIQGADTEAFF.

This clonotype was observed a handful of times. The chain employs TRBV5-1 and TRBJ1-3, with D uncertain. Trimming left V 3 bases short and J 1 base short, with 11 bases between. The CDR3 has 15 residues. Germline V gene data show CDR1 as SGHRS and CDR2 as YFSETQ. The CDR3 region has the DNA TGCGCCAGCAGCTCTGGTGGGGTTTCTGGAAACACCATATATTTT. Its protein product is CASSSGGVSGNTIYF.

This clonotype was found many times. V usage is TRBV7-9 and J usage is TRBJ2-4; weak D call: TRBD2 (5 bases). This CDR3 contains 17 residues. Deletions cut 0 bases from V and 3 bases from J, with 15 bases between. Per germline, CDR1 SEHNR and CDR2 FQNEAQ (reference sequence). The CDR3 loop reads CASSLAPGGGVKNIQYF. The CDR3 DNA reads TGTGCCAGCAGCTTAGCCCCTGGCGGAGGAGTCAAAAACATTCAGTACTTC. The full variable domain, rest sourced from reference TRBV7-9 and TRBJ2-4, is DTGVSQNPRHKITKRGQNVTFRCDPISEHNRLYWYRQTLGQGPEFLTYFQNEAQLEKSRLLSDRFSAERPKGSFSTLEIQRTEQGDSAMYLCASSLAPGGGVKNIQYFGAGTRLSVL.

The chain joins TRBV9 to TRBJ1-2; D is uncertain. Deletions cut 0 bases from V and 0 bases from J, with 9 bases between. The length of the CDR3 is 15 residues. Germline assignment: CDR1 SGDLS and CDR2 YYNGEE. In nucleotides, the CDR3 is TGTGCCAGCAGCGTAGGTGCAGAGCCTAACTATGGCTACACCTTC. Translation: CASSVGAEPNYGYTF.

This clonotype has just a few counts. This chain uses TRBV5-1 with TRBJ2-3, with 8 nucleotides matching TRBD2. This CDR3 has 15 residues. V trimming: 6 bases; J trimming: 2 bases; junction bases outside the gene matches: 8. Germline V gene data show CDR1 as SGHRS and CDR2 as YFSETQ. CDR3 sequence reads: CASTELAGYTDTQYF. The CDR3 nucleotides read TGCGCCAGCACCGAGTTAGCGGGGTACACAGATACGCAGTATTTT.

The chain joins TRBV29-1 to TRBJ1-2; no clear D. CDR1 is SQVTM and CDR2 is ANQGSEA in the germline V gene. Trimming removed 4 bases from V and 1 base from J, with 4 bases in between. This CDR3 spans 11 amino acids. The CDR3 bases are TGCAGCGTTGGGGATAACTATGGCTACACCTTC. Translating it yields CSVGDNYGYTF. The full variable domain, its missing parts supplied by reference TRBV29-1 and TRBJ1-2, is SAVISQKPSRDICQRGTSLTIQCQVDSQVTMMFWYRQQPGQSLTLIATANQGSEATYESGFVIDKFPISRPNLTFSTLTVSNMSPEDSSIYLCSVGDNYGYTFGSGTRLTVV.

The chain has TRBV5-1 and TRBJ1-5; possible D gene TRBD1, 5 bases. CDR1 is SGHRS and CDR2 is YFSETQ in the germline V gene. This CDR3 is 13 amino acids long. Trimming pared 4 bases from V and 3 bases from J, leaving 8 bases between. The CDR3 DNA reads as TGCGCCAGCAGCCCCGGACACAATCAGCCCCAGCATTTT. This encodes CASSPGHNQPQHF.

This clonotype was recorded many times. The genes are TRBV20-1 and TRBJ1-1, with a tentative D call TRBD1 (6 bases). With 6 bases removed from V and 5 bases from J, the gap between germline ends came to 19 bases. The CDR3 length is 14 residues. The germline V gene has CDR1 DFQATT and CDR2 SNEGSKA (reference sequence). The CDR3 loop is CSAPVGGPGTEAFF. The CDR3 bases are TGCAGTGCCCCAGTTGGGGGGCCGGGGACTGAAGCTTTCTTT.

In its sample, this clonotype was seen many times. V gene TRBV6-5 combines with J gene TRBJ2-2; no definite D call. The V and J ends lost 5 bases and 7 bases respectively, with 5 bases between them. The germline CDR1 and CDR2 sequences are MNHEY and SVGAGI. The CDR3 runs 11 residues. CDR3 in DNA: TGTGCCAGCAGTAGAGACGGGGAGCTGTTTTTT. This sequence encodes CASSRDGELFF.

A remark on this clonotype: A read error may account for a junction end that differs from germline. The chain's CDR3 is CASSPLTSGRAHTWELFF. CDR3 in DNA: TGTGCCAGCAGCCCTCTTACTAGCGGGAGGGCCCACACCTGGGAGCTGTTTTTT. The V gene is TRBV7-8, the J gene TRBJ2-2, with TRBD2 matching 13 bases. Looked up from germline, CDR1 is SGHVS and CDR2 is FQNEAQ. This CDR3 is built from 18 residues. The whole variable domain, remainder taken from reference TRBV7-8 and TRBJ2-2, is GAGVSQSPRYKVAKRGQDVALRCDPISGHVSLFWYQQALGQGPEFLTYFQNEAQLDKSGLPSDRFFAERPEGSVSTLKIQRTQQEDSAVYLCASSPLTSGRAHTWELFFGEGSRLTVL.

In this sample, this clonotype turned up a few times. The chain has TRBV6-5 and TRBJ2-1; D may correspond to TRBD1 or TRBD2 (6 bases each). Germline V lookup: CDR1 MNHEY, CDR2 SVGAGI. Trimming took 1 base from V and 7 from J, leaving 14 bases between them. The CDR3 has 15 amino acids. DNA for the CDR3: TGTGCCAGCAGTTACTATCCGGGGGCGGGGAATGAGCAGTTCTTC. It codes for CASSYYPGAGNEQFF.

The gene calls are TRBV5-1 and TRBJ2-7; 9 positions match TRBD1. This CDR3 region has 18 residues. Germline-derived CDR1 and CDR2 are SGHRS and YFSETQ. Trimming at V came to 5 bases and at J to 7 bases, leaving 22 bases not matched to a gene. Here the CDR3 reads CASSYHDWDRDTSREQYF. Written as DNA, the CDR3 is TGCGCCAGCAGTTACCATGACTGGGACAGGGATACCTCGAGGGAGCAGTACTTC. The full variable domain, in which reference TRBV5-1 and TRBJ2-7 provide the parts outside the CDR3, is KAGVTQTPRYLIKTRGQQVTLSCSPISGHRSVSWYQQTPGQGLQFLFEYFSETQRNKGNFPGRFSGRQFSNSRSEMNVSTLELGDSALYLCASSYHDWDRDTSREQYFGPGTRLTVT.

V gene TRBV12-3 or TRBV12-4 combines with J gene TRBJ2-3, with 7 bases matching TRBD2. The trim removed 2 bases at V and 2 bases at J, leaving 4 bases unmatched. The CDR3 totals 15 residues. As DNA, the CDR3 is TGTGCCAGCAGTTTAAGGCTAGCGGCCACAGATACGCAGTATTTT. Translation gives CASSLRLAATDTQYF.